Listed here is a single T cell receptor (beta chain). The antigen remains undetermined. With V trimmed by 4 bases and J by 9 bases, 6 bases remained unmatched. CDR3 size: 14 residues. The V gene's germline CDR1 is MNHEY and CDR2 SMNVEV (reference sequence). Researchers took RNA transcripts and amplified the TCR beta CDR3 regions from them. An initial round of RT-PCR targeting the TCR CDR3 relied on the HTBI primer set. TCRdb passed the multiplex PCR reads through MiXCR, listing each CDR3 protein once. This sample has about 550,000 distinct CDR3 sequences, with roughly 20% found just once. These data are taken from a study of T cells in Graves' hyperthyroidism and ophthalmopathy. Points from the study as a whole: Progression to ophthalmopathy was predicted a median of about six months early. Blood held most thyroid clonotypes expanded above 0.001 frequency.

The chain employs TRBV27 and TRBJ1-1, with 12 bases lining up with TRBD1. Sequencing used blood. This receptor was identified in a man aged 18 to 30 with Graves' hyperthyroidism. CDR3 sequence (DNA): TGTGCCAGCAGTTCGGGACAGGGGGCCGGGAAAGCTTTCTTT. This sequence encodes CASSSGQGAGKAFF.